The 3 T cell receptor beta chains reported below all come from one sample, sequenced in a study of identical twins. TCRdb re-called the 5' RACE reads through MiXCR, storing one row per CDR3 protein. The sample contains around 280,000 distinct CDR3 sequences, approximately 8.5% of which appear only once. The sample was also reused in another study, on yellow fever vaccine responses in identical twins.

Sequencing used memory (CD45RO+) T cells sorted from blood. These receptors were collected from a woman aged 18-29 years in good health.

This clonotype has at least ten counts. The CDR3 loop is CSANHRARGYEAFF. DNA for the CDR3: TGCAGTGCTAACCACCGCGCCAGGGGATATGAAGCTTTCTTT. The chain uses TRBV20-1 and TRBJ1-1; the D gene is possibly TRBD1 (6 bases). The CDR3 has 14 amino acids. V dropped 4 bases and J dropped 7 bases, with 19 bases sitting between them. The germline CDR1 and CDR2 sequences are DFQATT and SNEGSKA (reference sequence).

A few counts support this clonotype. This chain uses TRBV29-1 with TRBJ1-2; the match to TRBD1 covers 8 bases. The junction had 7 bases not matched to a gene; V was cut back by 4 bases and J by 6 bases. Per the germline V gene, CDR1 is SQVTM and CDR2 is ANQGSEA. The CDR3 is 13 amino acids. CDR3 loop: CSVGTGNRDGYTF. The CDR3 bases are TGCAGCGTTGGGACAGGGAATCGGGATGGCTACACCTTC.

This clonotype came up a few times. The chain joins TRBV28 to TRBJ1-5; 7 bases map to TRBD1. Germline values: CDR1 MDHEN, CDR2 SYDVKM. This CDR3 region has 14 residues. Trimming removed 5 bases from V and 3 bases from J; junction bases left unmatched: 4. Here the CDR3 DNA reads TGTGCCAGCAGTCGGACAGGACACAATCAGCCCCAGCATTTT. Its protein product is CASSRTGHNQPQHF.